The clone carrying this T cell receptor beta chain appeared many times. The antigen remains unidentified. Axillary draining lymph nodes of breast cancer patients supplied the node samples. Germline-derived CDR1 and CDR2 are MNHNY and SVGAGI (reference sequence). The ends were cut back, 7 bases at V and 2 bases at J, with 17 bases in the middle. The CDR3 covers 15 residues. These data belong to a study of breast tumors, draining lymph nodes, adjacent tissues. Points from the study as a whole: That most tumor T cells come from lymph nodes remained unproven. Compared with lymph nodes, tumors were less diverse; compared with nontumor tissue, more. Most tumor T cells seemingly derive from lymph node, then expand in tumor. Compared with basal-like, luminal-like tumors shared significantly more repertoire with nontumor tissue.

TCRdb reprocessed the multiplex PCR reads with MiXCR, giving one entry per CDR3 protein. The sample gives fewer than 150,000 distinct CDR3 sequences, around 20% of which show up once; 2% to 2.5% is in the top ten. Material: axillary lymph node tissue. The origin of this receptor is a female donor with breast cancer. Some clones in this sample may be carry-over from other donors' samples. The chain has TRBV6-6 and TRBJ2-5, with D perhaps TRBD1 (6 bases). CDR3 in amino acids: CASKYSQGQQETQYF. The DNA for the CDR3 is TGTGCCAGCAAATACTCCCAGGGGCAACAAGAGACCCAGTACTTC.